This TCR beta chain is from a study of tumor-infiltrating lymphocytes in primary liver carcinoma. Synthesis of TCR beta cDNA was carried out from 500 ng total RNA with a constant-region primer. Three nested multiplex PCR rounds, a slightly modified ARM-PCR method, built the TCR beta libraries. Each of the first two PCR rounds ran about 9 cycles with TRBV1-TRBV30 forward and C-beta reverse primers. TCRdb redid the calling of the multiplex PCR reads with MiXCR, one entry per CDR3 protein. The sample records 300,000 to 350,000 distinct CDR3 sequences, less than 70% being singletons. Concerning this clonotype: Its antigen is not identified. A read error may produce the germline difference seen at one junction end.

Overall study findings and caveats: Tumor region pairs showed greater overlap than either tumor-adjacent or tumor-blood pairs did. With p = 0.039, the top-250-clone fraction in tumors significantly exceeded that in blood.

The source of the blood RNA was unsorted whole blood, and germline DNA was extracted as well. Peripheral blood, 3.5 to 4.5 milliliters, was collected prior to surgery. Germline V gene lookup returns CDR1 SGHAT and CDR2 FQNNGV. The length of the CDR3 is 15 residues. The receptor was isolated from a man in his forties or fifties with primary liver carcinoma and hepatitis B virus infection. Sequences were obtained from peripheral blood. The J gene is TRBJ2-7, the V gene TRBV11-2; D is perhaps TRBD1 (6 bases). As DNA, the CDR3 is TGTGCCAGCAGCCCTGCCGGGACACATGTTCTTGGGCAGTACTTT. It codes for CASSPAGTHVLGQYF.